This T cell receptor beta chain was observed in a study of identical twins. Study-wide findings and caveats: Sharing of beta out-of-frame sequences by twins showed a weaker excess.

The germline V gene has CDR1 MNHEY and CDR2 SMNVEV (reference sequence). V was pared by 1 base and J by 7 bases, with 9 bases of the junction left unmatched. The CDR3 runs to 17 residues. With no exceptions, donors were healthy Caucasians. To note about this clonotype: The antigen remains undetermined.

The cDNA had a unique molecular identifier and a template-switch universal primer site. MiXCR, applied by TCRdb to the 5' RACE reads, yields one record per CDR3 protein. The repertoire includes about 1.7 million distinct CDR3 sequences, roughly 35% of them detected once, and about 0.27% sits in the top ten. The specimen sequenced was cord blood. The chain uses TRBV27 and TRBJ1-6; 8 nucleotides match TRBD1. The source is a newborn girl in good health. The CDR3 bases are TGTGCCAGCAGTTTATTGGGACAGGTAGGGGTAAATTCACCCCTCCACTTT. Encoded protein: CASSLLGQVGVNSPLHF.